This T cell receptor (beta chain) was observed in a study of shared clonotypes between healthy human individuals. In the authors' methods: ImmunoSEQ output lacked quality scores and full-length reads, limiting matched filtering. Only in-frame clones appear in the TCRdb table, and some are missing; sequencing was by immunoSEQ multiplex PCR. The V and J calls and clone size are taken from that table; D and trimming were inferred from the DNA. The table lists a few million clones, roughly 95% of them singletons. Germline CDR1 reads SGHNT; CDR2 reads YYREEE (reference sequence). V was clipped by 2 bases and J by 2 bases; unmatched bases: 9. The CDR3 has 16 amino acids.

Sequenced input: naive CD4+ T cells sorted from blood. The subset here: CD45RA+ positively selected. The sequence was collected from a man between 18 and 29 years old in good health. The chain uses TRBV5-4 and TRBJ1-2, with TRBD1 matching over 7 bases. The CDR3 DNA reads as TGTGCCAGCAGCTTAACAGGGGCGACCCCAAACTATGGCTACACCTTC. This encodes CASSLTGATPNYGYTF.